The present TCR beta chain was sequenced within a study of regulatory T cells in long-lasting Graves disease. Overall study context: Antithyroid drugs had been given to newly diagnosed Graves' patients for under 3 months. Study results and limitations: Favored usage of TRBV28, TRBJ1-2 and TRBJ2-5 was recorded in persistent disease.

For TCR beta, libraries came from iRepertoire HTBI primers and Arm-PCR of CDR3 regions. Each CDR3 protein gets one entry after TCRdb re-called the multiplex PCR reads with MiXCR. This table holds 680,000 or so distinct CDR3 sequences, less than 20% found once. Time point meaning: newly diagnosed GD, antithyroid drugs for less than 3 months. PBMCs were the source of the RNA used for TCR sequencing. V was shortened by 3 bases and J by 7 bases, with 18 bases between the two germline ends. The CDR3 is 15 amino acids. Germline V CDR1 and CDR2: MNHEY, SVGEGT. This clonotype showed up many times. Its antigen is unknown. This sample also belongs to another study, concerning T cells in Graves' hyperthyroidism and ophthalmopathy.

The sequencing here drew on peripheral blood mononuclear cells (PBMCs), taken at new diagnosis, from a patient treated with antithyroid drugs. The TCR comes from a woman between 25 and 40 years old with Graves disease. The rearrangement uses TRBV6-2 or TRBV6-3 and TRBJ1-2, with a possible D match to TRBD1 (5 bases). The CDR3 nucleotides are TGTGCCAGCAGTTATTCCGGGACCCGGGGACGTGGCTACACCTTC. Translation gives CASSYSGTRGRGYTF.